Below, one T cell receptor beta chain is given with its context. Its antigen remains unknown. Sorting of CD4+ naive, central memory, regulatory and stem cell-like memory cells was performed via CD45RO/CCR7/CD25/CD127/CD95/CD27. The CDR3 is 14 residues long. CDR1 and CDR2 (germline): KGHSH, LQKENI. V lost 2 bases and J 6 bases, leaving 13 bases between the germline ends. This entry comes from a study of beta chain features in type 1 diabetes. Study conclusions and caveats: All four CD4+ subsets of Type 1 diabetes patients contained TCRB CDR3s that were moderately but significantly shorter.

What was sequenced were expressed TCRB transcripts, since all of the isolated RNA had been reverse transcribed. The method was immunoSEQ multiplex PCR; TCRdb's version includes in-frame clones alone and lacks a portion of them. The table lists around 600,000 clones, under 15% of them singletons, with 0.095% to 0.15% in the top ten. V and J are TRBV18 and TRBJ1-1; D gene ambiguous. The sample was naive CD4+ T cells from blood. This receptor was obtained from a man younger than 45 with type 1 diabetes. Here the CDR3 reads CASSPNLSRSEAFF. The CDR3 DNA reads TGTGCCAGCTCACCAAACCTTTCCCGATCTGAAGCTTTCTTT.